The rows below give T cell receptor beta chains drawn from one sample of a study of cytomegalovirus exposure and HLA in healthy donors. Repertoires were generated with immunoSEQ multiplex PCR, while TCRdb's copy carries only in-frame clones and drops some. Of 110,000 to 150,000 clones listed, about 80% are singletons. The sample taken for sequencing was PBMCs. The receptors derive from a man aged 40-49 years in good health and CMV-seropositive. CDR3s include the opening cysteine and the closing phenylalanine or tryptophan. The D gene is left open where the match is weak. Clone size appears in some rows only: once, few, many, or a class for an expanded clone.

size	V	J	D	CDR3	DNA
NA	TRBV19	TRBJ1-5	NA	CASSPGGPLQPQHF	TGTGCCAGTAGTCCGGGGGGACCATTGCAGCCCCAGCATTTT
once	TRBV5-8	TRBJ2-7	TRBD1	CASSAGTGSYEQYF	TGTGCCAGCAGCGCCGGGACAGGATCCTACGAGCAGTACTTC
few	TRBV7-8	TRBJ1-5	NA	CASSLPAGSGQPQHF	TGTGCCAGCAGCTTACCGGCAGGGTCTGGACAGCCCCAGCATTTT
NA	TRBV7-8	TRBJ2-3	TRBD2	CASSLGRKGLAEGYTQYF	TGTGCCAGCAGCTTAGGACGGAAGGGACTAGCGGAGGGGTATACGCAGTATTTT
NA	TRBV5-5	TRBJ2-7	TRBD1	CASSSGQGVDEQYF	TGTGCCAGTAGCTCGGGACAGGGAGTCGACGAGCAGTACTTC
NA	TRBV5-1	TRBJ1-1	TRBD1	CASSRPGQAHTEAFF	TGCGCCAGCAGCAGACCGGGACAGGCCCACACTGAAGCTTTCTTT
NA	TRBV19	TRBJ2-1	NA	CASSIGLVGSYNEQFF	TGTGCCAGTAGTATCGGACTCGTTGGGTCCTACAATGAGCAGTTCTTC
NA	TRBV10-3	TRBJ2-1	TRBD2	CAIRASGRTDEQFF	TGTGCCATCAGGGCTAGCGGGAGGACAGATGAGCAGTTCTTC
NA	TRBV27	TRBJ1-1	NA	CASSPGIGATEAFF	TGTGCCAGCAGTCCAGGGATTGGAGCAACTGAAGCTTTCTTT
NA	TRBV15	TRBJ2-7	TRBD1	CATSRLGQGTYEQYF	TGTGCCACCAGCAGGCTGGGACAGGGGACCTACGAGCAGTACTTC
NA	TRBV7-9	TRBJ1-1	NA	CASSSEEIATEAFF	TGTGCCAGCAGCTCCGAGGAGATAGCCACTGAAGCTTTCTTT
few	TRBV5-1	TRBJ2-5	TRBD1	CASSQGTGGKGETQYF	TGCGCCAGCAGCCAAGGGACAGGGGGCAAGGGGGAGACCCAGTACTTC
NA	TRBV6-1	TRBJ1-4	NA	CASSETFFGVAREKLFF	TGTGCCAGCAGTGAAACCTTCTTTGGTGTAGCCCGCGAAAAACTGTTTTTT
once	TRBV5-1	TRBJ2-7	TRBD2	CASSLSGGRSYEQYF	TGCGCCAGCAGCTTGAGCGGGGGAAGGTCCTACGAGCAGTACTTC
NA	TRBV4-1	TRBJ1-4	NA	CASSPTPSSNEKLFF	TGCGCCAGCAGCCCTACCCCATCCTCTAATGAAAAACTGTTTTTT
NA	TRBV4-2	TRBJ1-1	TRBD1	CASSQRTGAPNTEAFF	TGTGCCAGCAGCCAGCGGACAGGGGCGCCGAACACTGAAGCTTTCTTT
NA	TRBV11-1	TRBJ1-1	NA	CASSRGQSEAFF	TGTGCCAGCAGCCGAGGACAATCAGAAGCTTTCTTT
once	TRBV6-1	TRBJ2-7	TRBD1	CASSPQGYEQYF	TGTGCCAGCAGCCCACAGGGGTACGAGCAGTACTTC
NA	TRBV6-5	TRBJ2-7	TRBD1	CASESTGTYEQYF	TGTGCCAGTGAATCGACAGGGACCTACGAGCAGTACTTC
NA	TRBV10-3	TRBJ2-4	NA	CAISESVFPGAKNIQYF	TGTGCCATCAGTGAGTCAGTCTTTCCGGGGGCCAAAAACATTCAGTACTTC
NA	TRBV30	TRBJ1-6	NA	CAWSVGHPNSPLHF	TGTGCCTGGAGTGTAGGACACCCCAATTCACCCCTCCACTTT
NA	TRBV19	TRBJ2-5	TRBD2	CASSIGVGTSGRKETQYF	TGTGCCAGTAGTATAGGAGTGGGAACTAGCGGGAGGAAAGAGACCCAGTACTTC
NA	TRBV7-9	TRBJ2-6	NA	CSSSPAQTSSGANVLTF	TGTTCCAGCAGTCCCGCCCAGACTAGCTCTGGGGCCAACGTCCTGACTTTC
NA	TRBV28	TRBJ2-5	NA	CASSFRGRQETQYF	TGTGCCAGCAGTTTCCGGGGGAGACAAGAGACCCAGTACTTC
NA	TRBV19	TRBJ2-1	TRBD2	CASNPTSGAYNEQFF	TGTGCCAGTAACCCAACTAGCGGAGCTTACAATGAGCAGTTCTTC
NA	TRBV6-5	TRBJ1-2	TRBD1	CASSPATGAHYGYTF	TGTGCCAGCAGTCCCGCGACAGGGGCGCACTATGGCTACACCTTC
NA	TRBV27	TRBJ2-1	TRBD2	CASSPPLAGVWNEQFF	TGTGCCAGCAGTCCCCCTCTAGCGGGAGTATGGAATGAGCAGTTCTTC
NA	TRBV29-1	TRBJ2-5	TRBD1	CSDWTGGQETQYF	TGCAGCGACTGGACAGGGGGCCAAGAGACCCAGTACTTC
few	TRBV29-1	TRBJ1-1	NA	CSVEVPKRNTEAFF	TGCAGCGTTGAAGTACCTAAGAGGAACACTGAAGCTTTCTTT